The source of this TCR beta chain is a study of regulatory T cells in long-lasting Graves disease. Only a few counts were recorded for this clonotype. Specified time point: newly diagnosed GD, antithyroid drugs for less than 3 months. The TCR library was made from RNA that had been extracted from PBMCs in TRIzol. CDR1 and CDR2 (germline): SGHRS, YFSETQ. Germline trimming cut 6 bases from V and 0 bases from J; bases unmatched to any gene: 10. This CDR3 is 16 amino acids long. Arm-PCR of CDR3 regions and iRepertoire HTBI primers were used to build TCR beta libraries. Original processing notes: Identification yielded 62 TRBV and under 15 TRBJ segments across samples. TCRdb independently ran MiXCR on the multiplex PCR reads; one entry per CDR3 protein. The V and J calls come from TCRdb's annotation, not from the publication. The data contain fewer than 650,000 distinct CDR3 sequences, 15% to 20% of them seen just once; the ten biggest clones take up 12%.

This sample also appeared in a second study, on T cells in Graves' hyperthyroidism and ophthalmopathy. That source adds: RT-PCR in the first round (using the HTBI primer set) targeted the TCR CDR3.

This receptor was identified in a man between 18 and 29 years old with Graves disease. The specimen comprised peripheral blood mononuclear cells (PBMCs), sampled at new diagnosis, from a patient treated with antithyroid drugs. The rearrangement joins TRBV5-1 to TRBJ2-7, with TRBD2 matching over 9 bases. The CDR3 nucleotides are TGCGCCAGCATCCCTGGACTAGCGCGAAGCTCCTACGAGCAGTACTTC. This translates into CASIPGLARSSYEQYF.